Listed below are T cell receptor delta chains from one sample, sequenced in a study of delta chains in infants with herpesvirus infections. TCRdb reprocessed the RT-PCR reads through CATT. The data show 900 to 1,300 delta-chain clones, approximately 40% seen once. Sample: peripheral blood, taken at time point 3 of longitudinal follow-up. The receptors were gathered from a human donor who was a Ugandan infant, either HIV-exposed or HIV-unexposed (not recorded which). Both conserved end residues are part of each CDR3. D genes are given only for firm matches. Only some rows state a clone size, as once, few, many or a class for expanded clones.

D | size | J | V | DNA | CDR3
TRDD3 | large | TRDJ1 | TRDV1 | TGTGCTCTTGGGGAACTGGTCACTGGGGGATTTATCGATAAACTCATCTTT | CALGELVTGGFIDKLIF
. | large | TRDJ1 | TRAV38-2/DV8 | TGTGCTTTCATGAAGCATGTAATTTTGGGGTCACAGAAGTACACCGATAAACTCATCTTT | CAFMKHVILGSQKYTDKLIF
TRDD3 | . | TRDJ1 | TRDV2 | TGTGCCTGTGATACCTTACTGATGCGGGGGGATATAGCCCCACACCGCGATAAACTCATCTTT | CACDTLLMRGDIAPHRDKLIF
. | . | TRDJ1 | TRDV1 | TGTGCTCTTGGGGAACATCCCCGACCAGGGCCCCGTCGCACCGATAAACTCATCTTT | CALGEHPRPGPRRTDKLIF
. | . | TRDJ1 | TRDV1 | TGTGCCCTTGGGGAACCCTCGAGGTTCCCCCCCTTGGTCGACACCGATAAACTCATCTTT | CALGEPSRFPPLVDTDKLIF
. | . | TRDJ1 | TRDV1 | TGTGCTCTTGGGGAAGATTCCTTCCTACGGACCTTACTGGGGGAGCCCCTACCCTTGTACACCGATAAACTCATCTTT | CALGEDSFLRTLLGEPLPLYTDKLIF
. | . | TRDJ2 | TRDV1 | TGTGCTCTTGGGGACGAAAGGGGCCACATCCTATCGTGTGATACGCGTCTGACCGGAAGTTTGACAGCACAACTCTTCTTT | CALGDERGHILSCDTRLTGSLTAQLFF
TRDD3 | once | TRDJ1 | TRAV23/DV6 | TGTGCTGTGATAACCGGCCTTCCTACTGGGGGATACGATAGGGCCGATAAACTCATCTTT | CAVITGLPTGGYDRADKLIF
TRDD3 | . | TRDJ1 | TRDV2 | TGTGCCTGCGCCCCGTACTGGGGGATAGGCCGTTTGGGCGAAATCCCCCCTACCCCGTACACCGATAAACTCATCTTT | CACAPYWGIGRLGEIPPTPYTDKLIF
TRDD3 | . | TRDJ2 | TRDV1 | TGTGCTCTTGGGGAACGTAGCTTCCTGCGTACTGGGGGATGGACAGCACAACTCTTCTTT | CALGERSFLRTGGWTAQLFF
TRDD3 | . | TRDJ1 | TRDV1 | TGTGCTCTTGGGGAACGGGTGTGTACTGGGGAAACCGGGACCGATAAACTCATCTTT | CALGERVCTGETGTDKLIF
. | . | TRDJ1 | TRDV1 | TGTGCTCTTGGGGATCTCCGGCGGAGTGGTGCGTACACCGATAAACTCATCTTT | CALGDLRRSGAYTDKLIF
TRDD3 | few | TRDJ1 | TRDV1 | TGTGCTCTTGGGGAACTCCCCTTCCTTACACCTTTTCTTACTGGGGGATCGTACACCGATAAACTCATCTTT | CALGELPFLTPFLTGGSYTDKLIF
. | . | TRDJ1 | TRDV1 | TGTGCTCTTGGGGAAATGACCCTACGCGATACCTTCGATAAACTCATCTTT | CALGEMTLRDTFDKLIF
. | few | TRDJ1 | TRDV1 | TGTGCTCTTGGGGAATCGTATTCCCTACCGGGGCGTCTCGATAAACTCATCTTT | CALGESYSLPGRLDKLIF
TRDD3 | large | TRDJ1 | TRAV38-2/DV8 | TGTGCTTATAGGAGCGCGATTTCCCGCGACTGGGGGAGCGATAAACTCATCTTT | CAYRSAISRDWGSDKLIF
. | few | TRDJ1 | TRDV1 | TGTGCTCTTGGGGAAATTTACTCCTACGAATCTCATAAACTCATCTTT | CALGEIYSYESHKLIF
TRDD3 | . | TRDJ1 | TRDV2 | TGTGCCTGTGACCCGGTACTGGGGGATCCATACACCGATAAACTCATCTTT | CACDPVLGDPYTDKLIF
. | large | TRDJ1 | TRDV1 | TGTGCTCTTGGGGACCCAGGCTGGGGACCTACTGAGAAACTCATCTTT | CALGDPGWGPTEKLIF
TRDD3 | . | TRDJ1 | TRDV1 | TGTGCTCTTGGGGACCCGTCCTTGGGGGACCTACGCGATTGGGGGATCAGCACCGATAAACTCATCTTT | CALGDPSLGDLRDWGISTDKLIF
. | once | TRDJ1 | TRDV1 | TGTGCTCTTGGGGGCCCTTGGCGGGTCCACACCAGATACACCGATAAACTCATCTTT | CALGGPWRVHTRYTDKLIF
TRDD3 | . | TRDJ1 | TRDV1 | TGTGCTCTTGGGTCTCAATCTTCCCCCCTGGGGGAGGACACCGATAAACTCATCTTT | CALGSQSSPLGEDTDKLIF
TRDD3 | . | TRDJ1 | TRDV1 | TGTGCTCTTGGGGAAGGTAAGGGGGGATGCCTCCCCCCCACCGATAAACTCATCTTT | CALGEGKGGCLPPTDKLIF
TRDD3 | . | TRDJ1 | TRDV3 | TGTGCCCTTCGGCCTTCCCTGGGGGATACGCAACTCATCTTT | CALRPSLGDTQLIF
TRDD3 | . | TRDJ1 | TRDV1 | TGTGCTCTTGGGGAAATGGGCACTAAAGGGTCACTGGGGGATACTAAACTCATCTTT | CALGEMGTKGSLGDTKLIF
TRDD3 | once | TRDJ1 | TRDV1 | TGTGCTCTTGGGGAAGGGACAGAACGGTGGGACTGGGGGATACGTGTACTGGGGGATACGCGTGATAAACTCATCTTT | CALGEGTERWDWGIRVLGDTRDKLIF
. | few | TRDJ2 | TRDV1 | TGTGCTCTTGGGGACCCTTCCTACCGGGGGATACATTTTTTTTTGACAGCACAACTCTTCTTT | CALGDPSYRGIHFFLTAQLFF
. | . | TRDJ1 | TRDV1 | TGTGCTCTTGGGGAACTATTGAACGGGGGTCGGTACACCGATAAACTCATCTTT | CALGELLNGGRYTDKLIF
TRDD3 | . | TRDJ1 | TRDV1 | TGTGCTCTTGGGGACCCGCATCTTCACCTGGGGGATACTCCCCCTTACACCGATAAACTCATCTTT | CALGDPHLHLGDTPPYTDKLIF
. | few | TRDJ1 | TRAV29/DV5 | TGTGCAGCAAGCCGTACTTTGCAGGGGGCATACGCCACCCCTTACACCGATAAACTCATCTTT | CAASRTLQGAYATPYTDKLIF
. | . | TRDJ1 | TRDV1 | TGTGCTCTTGGGAACAGCCTTTGGGGGGTCGTCCCCTCCGGGGCCGATAAACTCATCTTT | CALGNSLWGVVPSGADKLIF
TRDD3 | . | TRDJ1 | TRDV1 | TGTGCTCTTGGGGACGGGGGATACACCAAGACACCGATATTAAGCATACTCATCTTT | CALGDGGYTKTPILSILIF
. | . | TRDJ1 | TRDV1 | TGTGCTCTTGGGGAGCCCTCCGTAGGGGGGCTGGGCGCCGATAAACTCATCTTT | CALGEPSVGGLGADKLIF
TRDD3 | . | TRDJ3 | TRDV2 | TGTGCCTGTGACACCGTGGGGGGATCTCACCGACCCTGGGACACCCGACAGATGTTTTTC | CACDTVGGSHRPWDTRQMFF
TRDD3 | . | TRDJ1 | TRDV1 | TGTGCTCTTGGGGAATGGACCTCCCTTACTGGGGGTTTCCCTACCGATAAACTCATCTTT | CALGEWTSLTGGFPTDKLIF
TRDD3 | few | TRDJ3 | TRDV2 | TGTGCCTGTGACCCCGTACTGGGGGATACGAGCTCCTGGGACACCCGACAGATGTTTTTC | CACDPVLGDTSSWDTRQMFF
. | few | TRDJ1 | TRDV1 | TGTGCTCTTGGGGGAACTACCCCTCGGGTGGGGATCCTTTACACCGATAAACTCATCTTT | CALGGTTPRVGILYTDKLIF